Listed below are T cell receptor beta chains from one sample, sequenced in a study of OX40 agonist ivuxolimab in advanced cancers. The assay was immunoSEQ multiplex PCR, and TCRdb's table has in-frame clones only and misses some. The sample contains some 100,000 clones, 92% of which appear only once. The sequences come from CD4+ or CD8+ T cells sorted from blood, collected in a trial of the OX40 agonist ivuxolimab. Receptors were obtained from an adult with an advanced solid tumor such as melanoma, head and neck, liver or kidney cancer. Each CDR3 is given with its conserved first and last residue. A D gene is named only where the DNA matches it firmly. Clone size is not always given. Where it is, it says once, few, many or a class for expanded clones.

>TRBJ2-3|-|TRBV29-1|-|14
TGCAGCGTTGTCATGTTTGTGGGCACAGATACGCAGTATTTT
CSVVMFVGTDTQYF
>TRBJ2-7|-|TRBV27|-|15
TGTGCCAGCAGTTATCAGGGCCTCTCGTCCTACGAGCAGTACTTC
CASSYQGLSSYEQYF
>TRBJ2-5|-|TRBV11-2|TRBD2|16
TGTGCCAGCAGCTGGGCCCTAGCGGGAGTTCGGGAGACCCAGTACTTC
CASSWALAGVRETQYF
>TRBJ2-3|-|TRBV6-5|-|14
TGTGCCAGCAGAGACCAGGGGTTGACAGATACGCAGTATTTT
CASRDQGLTDTQYF
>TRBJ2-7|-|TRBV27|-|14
TGTGCCAGCGGGCACGGGACAAGCTCCTACGAGCAGTACTTC
CASGHGTSSYEQYF
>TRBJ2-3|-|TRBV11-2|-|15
TGTGCCAGCAGCTTGAGTGACAGGTTCACAGATACGCAGTATTTT
CASSLSDRFTDTQYF
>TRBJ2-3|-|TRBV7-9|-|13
TGTGCCAGCAGCTCCCAGGGGAGTCCCTCGCAGTATTTT
CASSSQGSPSQYF
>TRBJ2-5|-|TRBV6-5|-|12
TGTGCCAGCAGGGACAGCGGAGAGACCCAGTACTTC
CASRDSGETQYF
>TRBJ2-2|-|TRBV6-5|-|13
TGTGCCAGCAGTTACGGGTCCACCGGGGAGCTGTTTTTT
CASSYGSTGELFF
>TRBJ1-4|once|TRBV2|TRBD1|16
TGTGCCAGCAGTAGACGACAGGGTGCTCCTAATGAAAAACTGTTTTTT
CASSRRQGAPNEKLFF
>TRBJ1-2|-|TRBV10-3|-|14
TGTGCCATCAGTGAGGGACAGCTCCTCTATGGCTACACCTTC
CAISEGQLLYGYTF
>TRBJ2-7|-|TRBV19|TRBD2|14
TGTGCCAGTAGTATTGCAGCGGGACCGTACGAGCAGTACTTC
CASSIAAGPYEQYF
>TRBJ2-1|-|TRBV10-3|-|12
TGTGCCATCAGTGGCGGAGACCCTGAGCAGTTCTTC
CAISGGDPEQFF
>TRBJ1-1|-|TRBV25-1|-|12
TGTGCCAGCAGTGAATGGGACACTGAAGCTTTCTTT
CASSEWDTEAFF
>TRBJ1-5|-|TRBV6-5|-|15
TGTGCCAGCAGTTACTCGACCGGGGGGAATCAGCCCCAGCATTTT
CASSYSTGGNQPQHF
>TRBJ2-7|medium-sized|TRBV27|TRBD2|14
TGTGCCAGCAGTTCCTGGACTAGAACCTACGAGCAGTACTTC
CASSSWTRTYEQYF
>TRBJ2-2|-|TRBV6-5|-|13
TGTGCCAGCAGTTACGGGTGGACCGGGGAGCTGTTTTTT
CASSYGWTGELFF
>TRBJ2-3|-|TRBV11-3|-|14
TGTGCCAGCAGCTTATCATCAGGGCAAGATACGCAGTATTTT
CASSLSSGQDTQYF
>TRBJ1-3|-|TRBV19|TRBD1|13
TGTGCCAGCTCGGACAGGGGAAGAAACACCATATATTTT
CASSDRGRNTIYF
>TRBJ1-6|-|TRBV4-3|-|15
TGCGCCAGCAGCCAAAACGGGGGGGGTGGTTCACCCCTCCACTTT
CASSQNGGGGSPLHF
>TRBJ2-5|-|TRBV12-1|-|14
TGTGCCAGCAGCCGCGGGGTAAATCGAGAGACCCAGTACTTC
CASSRGVNRETQYF
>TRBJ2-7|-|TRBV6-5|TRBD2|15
TGTGCCAGCAGTCTTACCGGGACTAGCCTCGGCGAGCAGTACTTC
CASSLTGTSLGEQYF
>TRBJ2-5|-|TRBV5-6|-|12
TGTGCCAGCAGCGGGGGGCGGGGGACCCAGTACTTC
CASSGGRGTQYF
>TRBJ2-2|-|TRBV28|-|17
TGTGCCAGCAGTTCCTCCGGGGACCTTAAGGCAACCGGGGAGCTGTTTTTT
CASSSSGDLKATGELFF
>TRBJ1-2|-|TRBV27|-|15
TGTGCCAGCAGTTCGGGCCCCAGAGGAGGGGACGGCTACACCTTC
CASSSGPRGGDGYTF
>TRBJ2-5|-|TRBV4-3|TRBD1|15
TGCGCCAGCAGCCAAGGGACAGGGGCGGGGGAGACCCAGTACTTC
CASSQGTGAGETQYF
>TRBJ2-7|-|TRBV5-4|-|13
TGTGCCAGCAGCTTGCGCGGCTCCTACGAGCAGTACTTC
CASSLRGSYEQYF
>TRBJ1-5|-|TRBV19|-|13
TGTGCCAGTAGTATGGGGTGGAGCCAGCCCCAGCATTTT
CASSMGWSQPQHF
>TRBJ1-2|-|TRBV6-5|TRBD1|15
TGTGCCAGCAGTACAGGCCACAGGGGGCTACATGGCTACACCTTC
CASSTGHRGLHGYTF
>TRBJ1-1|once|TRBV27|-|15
TGTGCCAGCAGTCTAGCCTTCGCAAGGTTCTCTGAAGCTTTCTTT
CASSLAFARFSEAFF
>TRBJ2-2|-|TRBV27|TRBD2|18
TGTGCCAGCAGTGCTCAGGGACTAGCGGTAACGAACACCGGGGAGCTGTTTTTT
CASSAQGLAVTNTGELFF
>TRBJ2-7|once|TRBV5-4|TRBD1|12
TGTGCCAGCAGCCTCGGGACAGGCGAGCAGTACTTC
CASSLGTGEQYF
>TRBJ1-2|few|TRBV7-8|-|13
TGTGCCAGCAGTCCGACAGGAGACTATGGCTACACCTTC
CASSPTGDYGYTF
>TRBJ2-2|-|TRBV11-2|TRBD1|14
TGTGCCAGCAGCCAGACAGGGGGCACCGGGGAGCTGTTTTTT
CASSQTGGTGELFF
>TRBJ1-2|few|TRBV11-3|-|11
TGTGCCAGCAGCTTAGGATATGGCTACACCTTC
CASSLGYGYTF
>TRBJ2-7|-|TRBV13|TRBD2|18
TGTGCCAGCAGCTTAGGGGGACTAGCGGGAGGGAGTTCCTACGAGCAGTACTTC
CASSLGGLAGGSSYEQYF
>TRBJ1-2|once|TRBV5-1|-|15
TGCGCCAGCAGCGAGACCGGGTTGGCTAACTATGGCTACACCTTC
CASSETGLANYGYTF
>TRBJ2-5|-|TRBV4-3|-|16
TGCGCCAGCAGCTTTTCGATACAGGGAAGCCTAGAGACCCAGTACTTC
CASSFSIQGSLETQYF
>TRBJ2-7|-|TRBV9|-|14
TGTGCCAGCAGCGCAGAGGGGATTTCCTACGAGCAGTACTTC
CASSAEGISYEQYF
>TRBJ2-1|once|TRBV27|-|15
TGTGCCACCGCGGGGGGACAGAGCTCCTACAATGAGCAGTTCTTC
CATAGGQSSYNEQFF
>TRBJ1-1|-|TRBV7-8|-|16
TGTGCCAGCAGCTTAGCTGGCCGCGGCAGGAACACTGAAGCTTTCTTT
CASSLAGRGRNTEAFF
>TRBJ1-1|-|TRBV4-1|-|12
TGCGCCAGCAGCCAGAGGGGCACTGAAGCTTTCTTT
CASSQRGTEAFF
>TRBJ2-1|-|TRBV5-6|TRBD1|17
TGTGCCAGCAGCTCGGGGTTCCTTGGGACAGTTTACAATGAGCAGTTCTTC
CASSSGFLGTVYNEQFF
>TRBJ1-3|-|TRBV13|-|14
TGTGCCAGCAGCCCGGGGACTCAGCCAACCACCATATATTTT
CASSPGTQPTTIYF
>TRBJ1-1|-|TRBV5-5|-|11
TGTGCCAGCATCCAGAACACTGAAGCTTTCTTT
CASIQNTEAFF
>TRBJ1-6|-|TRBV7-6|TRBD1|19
TGTGCCAGCAGCTTATACCCCTTAACGGGACAGGGAATATTTTCACCCCTCCACTTT
CASSLYPLTGQGIFSPLHF